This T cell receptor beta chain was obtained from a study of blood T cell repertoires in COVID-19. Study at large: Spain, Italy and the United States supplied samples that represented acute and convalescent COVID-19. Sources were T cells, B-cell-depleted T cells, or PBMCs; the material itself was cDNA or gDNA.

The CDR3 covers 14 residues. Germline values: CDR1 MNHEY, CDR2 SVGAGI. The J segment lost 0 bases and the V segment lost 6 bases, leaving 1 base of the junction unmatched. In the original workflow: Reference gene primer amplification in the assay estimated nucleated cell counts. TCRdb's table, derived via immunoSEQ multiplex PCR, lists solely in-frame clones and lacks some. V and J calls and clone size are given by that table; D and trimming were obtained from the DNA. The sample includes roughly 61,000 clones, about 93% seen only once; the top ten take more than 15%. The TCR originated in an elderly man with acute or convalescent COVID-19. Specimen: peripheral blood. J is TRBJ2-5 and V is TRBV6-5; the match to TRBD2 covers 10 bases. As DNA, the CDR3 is TGTGCCAGCAGGCTAGCGGGGGACCAAGAGACCCAGTACTTC. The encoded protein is CASRLAGDQETQYF.